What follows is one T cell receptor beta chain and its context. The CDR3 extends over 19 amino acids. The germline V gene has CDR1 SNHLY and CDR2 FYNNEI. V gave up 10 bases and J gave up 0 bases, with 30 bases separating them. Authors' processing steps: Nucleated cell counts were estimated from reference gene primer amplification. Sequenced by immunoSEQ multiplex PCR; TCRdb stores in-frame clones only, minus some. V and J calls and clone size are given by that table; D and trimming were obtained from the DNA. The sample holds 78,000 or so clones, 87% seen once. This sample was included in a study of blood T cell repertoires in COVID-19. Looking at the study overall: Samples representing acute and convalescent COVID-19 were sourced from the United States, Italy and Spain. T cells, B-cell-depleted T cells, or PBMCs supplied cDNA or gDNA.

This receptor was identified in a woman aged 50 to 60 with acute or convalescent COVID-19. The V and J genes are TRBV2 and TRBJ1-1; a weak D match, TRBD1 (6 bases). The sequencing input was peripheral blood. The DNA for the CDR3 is TGTGCCACCTCTGGCTCTCTCAGTCCCGGGACATACATGAACACTGAAGCTTTCTTT. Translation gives CATSGSLSPGTYMNTEAFF.